This is a list of T cell receptor beta chains from one sample in a study of OX40 agonist ivuxolimab in advanced cancers. Clones were read by immunoSEQ multiplex PCR, and TCRdb kept only the in-frame ones, dropping some. This sample yields tens of thousands of clones, of which approximately 89% are seen a single time; approximately 0.99% belongs to the top ten. The sample here was CD4+ or CD8+ T cells sorted from blood, taken in a trial of the OX40 agonist ivuxolimab. The receptors were gathered from an adult with an advanced solid tumor such as melanoma, head and neck, liver or kidney cancer. Each CDR3 is given with its conserved first and last residue. A D gene is named only where the DNA matches it firmly. Clone size is shown for a subset of rows, as once, few, many or a class of expanded clone.

V gene: TRBV18
clone size: -
J gene: TRBJ1-3
D gene: TRBD1
CDR3 protein: CASSQGTVGNTIYF
CDR3 DNA: TGTGCCAGCTCACAAGGGACAGTAGGAAACACCATATATTTT

V gene: TRBV10-3
clone size: -
J gene: TRBJ1-3
D gene: TRBD1
CDR3 protein: CAISRDRAYSGNTIYF
CDR3 DNA: TGTGCCATCAGTAGGGACAGGGCTTACTCTGGAAACACCATATATTTT

V gene: TRBV27
clone size: -
J gene: TRBJ2-5
D gene: -
CDR3 protein: CASSRQDGKTQYF
CDR3 DNA: TGTGCCAGCAGCCGACAGGACGGGAAGACCCAGTACTTC

V gene: TRBV5-3
clone size: -
J gene: TRBJ2-7
D gene: TRBD2
CDR3 protein: CARSMELAVDEQYF
CDR3 DNA: TGTGCCAGAAGTATGGAACTAGCGGTCGACGAGCAGTACTTC

V gene: TRBV27
clone size: -
J gene: TRBJ2-2
D gene: -
CDR3 protein: CASRASGLSGELFF
CDR3 DNA: TGTGCCAGCAGGGCTTCAGGGCTGAGCGGGGAGCTGTTTTTT

V gene: TRBV27
clone size: -
J gene: TRBJ1-5
D gene: -
CDR3 protein: CASNSGLGQPQHF
CDR3 DNA: TGTGCCAGCAATTCAGGTTTGGGTCAGCCCCAGCATTTT

V gene: TRBV5-1
clone size: -
J gene: TRBJ1-1
D gene: -
CDR3 protein: CASSSGTLNTEAFF
CDR3 DNA: TGCGCCAGCAGCTCCGGGACGTTGAACACTGAAGCTTTCTTT

V gene: TRBV11-2
clone size: -
J gene: TRBJ1-1
D gene: -
CDR3 protein: CASRRGETEAFF
CDR3 DNA: TGTGCCAGCAGACGCGGAGAGACTGAAGCTTTCTTT

V gene: TRBV5-1
clone size: few
J gene: TRBJ1-1
D gene: TRBD1
CDR3 protein: CASRATGGSTEAFF
CDR3 DNA: TGCGCCAGCAGGGCTACAGGGGGGAGCACTGAAGCTTTCTTT

V gene: TRBV14
clone size: -
J gene: TRBJ2-6
D gene: -
CDR3 protein: CASRAASGANVLTF
CDR3 DNA: TGTGCCAGCAGAGCCGCTTCTGGGGCCAACGTCCTGACTTTC

V gene: TRBV5-1
clone size: once
J gene: TRBJ1-2
D gene: -
CDR3 protein: CASRSTVDRYGYTF
CDR3 DNA: TGCGCCAGCAGGTCCACGGTAGACCGTTATGGCTACACCTTC

V gene: TRBV5-4
clone size: -
J gene: TRBJ1-2
D gene: -
CDR3 protein: CASSPTAANYGYTF
CDR3 DNA: TGTGCCAGCAGCCCAACCGCAGCCAACTATGGCTACACCTTC

V gene: TRBV18
clone size: -
J gene: TRBJ1-6
D gene: -
CDR3 protein: CASSFGQSDNSPLHF
CDR3 DNA: TGTGCCAGCTCATTTGGACAGAGTGATAATTCACCCCTCCACTTT

V gene: TRBV4-1
clone size: -
J gene: TRBJ2-3
D gene: TRBD2
CDR3 protein: CASSQDSGGPLSTDTQYF
CDR3 DNA: TGCGCCAGCAGCCAAGATAGCGGGGGACCCCTATCCACAGATACGCAGTATTTT

V gene: TRBV5-1
clone size: once
J gene: TRBJ2-6
D gene: -
CDR3 protein: CASSRGHLSSGANVLTF
CDR3 DNA: TGCGCCAGCAGCCGGGGACACCTCAGCTCTGGGGCCAACGTCCTGACTTTC

V gene: TRBV18
clone size: -
J gene: TRBJ1-2
D gene: -
CDR3 protein: CASSPVAEGSTHGYTF
CDR3 DNA: TGTGCCAGCTCACCCGTGGCGGAGGGCTCGACTCATGGCTACACCTTC

V gene: TRBV5-8
clone size: -
J gene: TRBJ2-7
D gene: -
CDR3 protein: CASRTRGLSSYEQYF
CDR3 DNA: TGTGCCAGCAGAACGCGGGGACTGTCTTCCTACGAGCAGTACTTC

V gene: TRBV29-1
clone size: -
J gene: TRBJ1-2
D gene: -
CDR3 protein: CSARRAKKPTANYGYTF
CDR3 DNA: TGCAGCGCTAGACGTGCTAAGAAACCCACAGCTAACTATGGCTACACCTTC

V gene: TRBV7-2
clone size: -
J gene: TRBJ2-1
D gene: TRBD1
CDR3 protein: CASSLGGTGTYNEQFF
CDR3 DNA: TGTGCCAGCAGCTTAGGGGGGACAGGGACCTACAATGAGCAGTTCTTC

V gene: TRBV6-6
clone size: once
J gene: TRBJ1-1
D gene: -
CDR3 protein: CASSYDTGTEAFF
CDR3 DNA: TGTGCCAGCAGTTACGATACTGGGACTGAAGCTTTCTTT

V gene: TRBV30
clone size: -
J gene: TRBJ2-7
D gene: -
CDR3 protein: CAWSLGYEQYF
CDR3 DNA: TGTGCCTGGAGTCTCGGTTACGAGCAGTACTTC

V gene: TRBV18
clone size: -
J gene: TRBJ2-6
D gene: -
CDR3 protein: CASSPPRAGANVLTF
CDR3 DNA: TGTGCCAGCTCACCACCCAGGGCCGGGGCCAACGTCCTGACTTTC

V gene: TRBV2
clone size: -
J gene: TRBJ1-6
D gene: -
CDR3 protein: CASTTRGGGSPLHF
CDR3 DNA: TGTGCCAGCACCACCCGGGGGGGAGGTTCACCCCTCCACTTT

V gene: TRBV10-1
clone size: -
J gene: TRBJ2-3
D gene: -
CDR3 protein: CASSEGSTDTQYF
CDR3 DNA: TGCGCCAGCAGTGAGGGGAGCACAGATACGCAGTATTTT

V gene: TRBV14
clone size: -
J gene: TRBJ2-2
D gene: -
CDR3 protein: CASSQRGSTGELFF
CDR3 DNA: TGTGCCAGCAGCCAACGGGGGTCCACCGGGGAGCTGTTTTTT

V gene: TRBV2
clone size: -
J gene: TRBJ1-6
D gene: -
CDR3 protein: CASRAAGQFNSPLHF
CDR3 DNA: TGTGCCAGCAGAGCCGCTGGACAGTTTAATTCACCCCTCCACTTT

V gene: TRBV5-1
clone size: -
J gene: TRBJ2-1
D gene: -
CDR3 protein: CASSLVGSYNEQFF
CDR3 DNA: TGCGCCAGCAGCTTGGTGGGCTCGTACAATGAGCAGTTCTTC

V gene: TRBV5-1
clone size: -
J gene: TRBJ2-2
D gene: TRBD1
CDR3 protein: CASSGQGIGTGELFF
CDR3 DNA: TGCGCCAGCAGCGGACAGGGTATTGGCACCGGGGAGCTGTTTTTT

V gene: TRBV10-2
clone size: -
J gene: TRBJ2-6
D gene: TRBD1
CDR3 protein: CASRTGGAGANVLTF
CDR3 DNA: TGCGCCAGCAGGACAGGGGGCGCTGGGGCCAACGTCCTGACTTTC

V gene: TRBV19
clone size: once
J gene: TRBJ2-3
D gene: -
CDR3 protein: CASSSGGIIADTQYF
CDR3 DNA: TGTGCCAGTAGTAGCGGGGGCATTATCGCGGATACGCAGTATTTT

V gene: TRBV5-1
clone size: -
J gene: TRBJ1-2
D gene: TRBD1
CDR3 protein: CASSLATGGYGYTF
CDR3 DNA: TGCGCCAGCAGCTTGGCTACAGGGGGCTATGGCTACACCTTC

V gene: TRBV6-5
clone size: -
J gene: TRBJ1-4
D gene: -
CDR3 protein: CASSSTAWNEKLFF
CDR3 DNA: TGTGCCAGCAGTTCAACCGCCTGGAATGAAAAACTGTTTTTT

V gene: TRBV10-3
clone size: -
J gene: TRBJ2-7
D gene: TRBD1
CDR3 protein: CAISKDRASHEQYF
CDR3 DNA: TGTGCCATCAGTAAAGACAGGGCGTCCCACGAGCAGTACTTC

V gene: TRBV29-1
clone size: -
J gene: TRBJ1-1
D gene: -
CDR3 protein: CSSYGGVETEAFF
CDR3 DNA: TGCAGCTCCTACGGGGGAGTGGAGACTGAAGCTTTCTTT

V gene: TRBV30
clone size: -
J gene: TRBJ1-2
D gene: TRBD1
CDR3 protein: CAWSAGQGYGYTF
CDR3 DNA: TGTGCCTGGAGTGCAGGACAGGGTTATGGCTACACCTTC

V gene: TRBV6-5
clone size: -
J gene: TRBJ1-2
D gene: -
CDR3 protein: CASSLTNYGYTF
CDR3 DNA: TGTGCCAGCAGTCTTACGAACTATGGCTACACCTTC

V gene: TRBV4-1
clone size: once
J gene: TRBJ1-1
D gene: TRBD1
CDR3 protein: CASSSTGKTEAFF
CDR3 DNA: TGCGCCAGCTCGTCGACAGGGAAGACTGAAGCTTTCTTT

V gene: TRBV5-1
clone size: -
J gene: TRBJ1-1
D gene: TRBD1
CDR3 protein: CASSLDGQGGTEAFF
CDR3 DNA: TGCGCCAGCAGCTTGGATGGACAGGGCGGCACTGAAGCTTTCTTT

V gene: TRBV10-3
clone size: -
J gene: TRBJ1-4
D gene: TRBD1
CDR3 protein: CAISDRDRAEKLFF
CDR3 DNA: TGTGCCATCAGTGATCGGGACAGGGCGGAAAAACTGTTTTTT

V gene: TRBV19
clone size: -
J gene: TRBJ1-1
D gene: -
CDR3 protein: CASSMVQGPALNTEAFF
CDR3 DNA: TGTGCCAGTAGTATGGTCCAGGGCCCGGCCTTGAACACTGAAGCTTTCTTT